Following are 27 T cell receptor beta chains from one sample sequenced in a study of blood T cell repertoires in COVID-19 (dated by TCRdb to about 2020). Libraries came from the immunoSEQ multiplex PCR assay. Entries here come from immuneACCESS through TCRdb and include only in-frame sequences with V and J called. Some clones fail to appear in such tables; in the studies checked, an unresolved V gene covers under half of the shortfall, and the cause of the remainder is unknown. This sample gives about 110,000 clones in total; roughly 81% of them show up just once. The leading ten clones occupy approximately 2.1% of the sample. The sample taken for sequencing was peripheral blood. These receptors originate from a human donor in a cohort sampled during active COVID-19.

This clone was seen only once. The chain joins TRBV5-6 to TRBJ2-1; the match to TRBD2 covers 7 bases. The CDR3 totals 19 residues. The germline gives CDR1 SGHDT, CDR2 YYEEEE. The V segment lost 2 bases and the J segment 1 base; nucleotides outside the gene matches: 15. CDR3 bases: TGTGCCAGCAGCTTTTTCTCGGCTAGCGGCCCCTTATCCTACAATGAGCAGTTCTTC. Protein: CASSFFSASGPLSYNEQFF.

The CDR3 DNA reads as TGCGCCAGCAGCTCGCTAGCGGGGGGCCCAGATACGCAGTATTTT. Translated: CASSSLAGGPDTQYF. The V and J genes are TRBV5-1 and TRBJ2-3; TRBD2 matches at 11 bases. The junction had 4 bases not matched to a gene; V was cut back by 3 bases and J by 4 bases. CDR1 is SGHRS and CDR2 is YFSETQ in the germline V gene. The CDR3 contains 15 residues.

V is TRBV20-1 and J is TRBJ1-1, with TRBD1 as a possible D gene (5 bases). CDR3 length equals 11 residues. Per germline, CDR1 DFQATT and CDR2 SNEGSKA (reference sequence). CDR3 amino acids: CRKIRGSEAFF. In DNA, the CDR3 is TGCAGGAAGATAAGGGGTTCTGAAGCTTTCTTT.

In DNA, the CDR3 is TGTGCCAGCAGCAGACGGACAGGGGTGAGCAATCAGCCCCAGCATTTT. Translated, it gives CASSRRTGVSNQPQHF. The V and J genes are TRBV7-8 and TRBJ1-5, with 9 nucleotides matching TRBD1. V lost 5 bases and J lost 1; bases outside the gene matches: 6. CDR1 is SGHVS and CDR2 is FQNEAQ in the germline V gene. This CDR3 has 16 residues.

In DNA form, the CDR3 reads TGTGCCAGCAGCCTGGACAGGGAAAAACTGTTTTTT. Encoded protein: CASSLDREKLFF. This chain joins TRBV12-3 or TRBV12-4 and TRBJ1-4; 7 bases align to TRBD1. After removal of 6 bases from V and 8 bases from J, the junction contained 3 bases not matched to a gene. The CDR3 covers 12 residues.

V is TRBV28 and J is TRBJ2-3; 8 bases fit TRBD2. CDR1 and CDR2 (germline): MDHEN, SYDVKM. CDR3 length equals 18 residues. V lost 2 bases and J lost 2; bases outside the gene matches: 12. CDR3 in amino acids: CASSLRTSPHVLTDTQYF. The DNA of the CDR3 is TGTGCCAGCAGTTTACGGACTAGCCCCCATGTCCTCACAGATACGCAGTATTTT.

V is TRBV5-1 and J is TRBJ1-3, with 9 bases aligning to TRBD1. The CDR3 is 15 amino acids. In germline, CDR1 is SGHRS, CDR2 YFSETQ. Trimming at V came to 4 bases and at J to 4 bases, leaving 6 bases not matched to a gene. CDR3 in DNA: TGCGCCAGCAGCCGGACAGGGGAGGGAGGAAACACCATATATTTT. Amino acid sequence: CASSRTGEGGNTIYF.

This clone was recorded a few times. The chain employs TRBV4-1 and TRBJ2-7; D is possibly TRBD2 (5 bases). This CDR3 contains 16 residues. V gave up 4 bases and J gave up 2 bases, with 18 bases separating them. From germline, CDR1 is MGHRA and CDR2 YSYEKL. The CDR3 region has the DNA TGCGCCAGCAGCCTCCTCAGCGGTCTCGGGGCCTACGAGCAGTACTTC. This gives the protein CASSLLSGLGAYEQYF.

This chain connects TRBV2 to TRBJ2-2; 7 bases are shared with TRBD2. CDR1 and CDR2 (germline): SNHLY, FYNNEI. V shed 5 bases, J shed 0 bases, and the junction held 3 bases outside the gene matches. The CDR3 extends over 15 amino acids. CDR3 coding DNA: TGTGCCAGCAGTCGGACTAGTTCGAACACCGGGGAGCTGTTTTTT. Translated, it gives CASSRTSSNTGELFF.

The rearrangement joins TRBV30 to TRBJ1-1; 9 bases line up with TRBD1. This CDR3 has 16 amino acids. CDR1 is GTSNPN, CDR2 SVGIG, per germline (reference sequence). V was pared by 3 bases and J by 1 base, with 9 bases of the junction left unmatched. CDR3 nucleotide sequence: TGTGCCTGGAGAACCGGGACAGGGAATCGGAACACTGAAGCTTTCTTT. Translated: CAWRTGTGNRNTEAFF.

The chain is built from TRBV24-1 and TRBJ2-1, with D maybe TRBD1 (5 bases). Germline CDR1 and CDR2: KGHDR and SFDVKD. V was clipped by 5 bases and J by 3 bases, with 13 bases between them. The CDR3 sequence is 15 residues long. The CDR3 DNA follows: TGTGCCACCAGTGGAACCAGGACACTCTACAATGAGCAGTTCTTC. Its protein product is CATSGTRTLYNEQFF.

The chain has TRBV6-1 and TRBJ1-1; 7 bases line up with TRBD1. There are 15 residues in the CDR3. CDR1 and CDR2 (germline): MNHNS, SASEGT. With V trimmed by 3 bases and J by 4 bases, 8 bases remained unmatched. As DNA, the CDR3 is TGTGCCAGCAGTGAGGTAGTCAGGGGGTCCACTGAAGCTTTCTTT. Amino acids: CASSEVVRGSTEAFF.

The rearrangement joins TRBV4-1 to TRBJ1-2; D may be TRBD1 (6 bases). Germline V gene data show CDR1 as MGHRA and CDR2 as YSYEKL. Deletions cut 3 bases from V and 5 bases from J, with 10 bases between. The CDR3 is 13 amino acids. The CDR3 DNA is TGCGCCAGCAGCCAGGGGGCGGGTTATGGCTACACCTTC. Protein product: CASSQGAGYGYTF.

The chain carries TRBV2 and TRBJ2-5, with TRBD2 matching 9 bases. The germline gives CDR1 SNHLY, CDR2 FYNNEI. This CDR3 is built from 14 residues. The J segment lost 4 bases and the V segment lost 7 bases, leaving 7 bases of the junction unmatched. The CDR3 DNA sequence: TGTGCCAGCAAGCAGGGGACTAGCTTAGAGACCCAGTACTTC. Translating it yields CASKQGTSLETQYF.

The rearrangement joins TRBV28 to TRBJ2-5; no definite D call. The germline V gene encodes CDR1 MDHEN and CDR2 SYDVKM. The V end was cut by 3 bases, the J end by 5 bases, with 13 bases between. This CDR3 region has 14 residues. DNA for the CDR3: TGTGCCAGCAGTTTGCGCGGCCTGTCGGAGACCCAGTACTTC. This translates into CASSLRGLSETQYF.

This clone was seen a single time. This chain uses TRBV2 with TRBJ1-3, with a weak D call TRBD1 (6 bases). V was clipped by 2 bases and J by 0 bases, with 17 bases between them. In germline, CDR1 is SNHLY, CDR2 FYNNEI. The CDR3 loop spans 18 amino acids. CDR3 coding DNA: TGTGCCAGCAGTGAAACGGAGACAGGATACGCCTCTGGAAACACCATATATTTT. It is translated as CASSETETGYASGNTIYF.

V usage is TRBV2 and J usage is TRBJ2-5; 12 nucleotides agree with TRBD2. Germline CDR1 is SNHLY and CDR2 is FYNNEI. CDR3 length: 16 residues. With 3 bases clipped from V and 1 base from J, the junction kept 3 bases outside the gene matches. The CDR3 coding sequence is TGTGCCAGCAGTGACGGACTAGCGGGGTCCCAAGAGACCCAGTACTTC. Residues: CASSDGLAGSQETQYF.

The V gene is TRBV4-1, the J gene TRBJ2-1, with TRBD2 matching over 13 bases. Germline CDR1 reads MGHRA; CDR2 reads YSYEKL. This CDR3 region has 15 residues. V lost 1 base and J lost 8; bases outside the gene matches: 2. The CDR3 loop is CASSQVGLAGDEQFF. CDR3 coding DNA: TGCGCCAGCAGCCAAGTTGGACTAGCGGGAGATGAGCAGTTCTTC.

This chain connects TRBV13 to TRBJ2-6; the match to TRBD2 covers 7 bases. Germline V CDR1 and CDR2: PRHDT, FYEKMQ (reference sequence). This CDR3 has 16 amino acids. V was pared by 5 bases and J by 2 bases, with 6 bases of the junction left unmatched. This CDR3 is CASSTLGGTGANVLTF. CDR3 DNA: TGTGCCAGCAGCACACTGGGGGGGACTGGGGCCAACGTCCTGACTTTC.

V usage is TRBV3-1 (or the pseudogene TRBV3-2) and J usage is TRBJ2-5; D is possibly TRBD1 (5 bases). V lost 3 bases and J lost 5, with 10 bases in between. Germline values: CDR1 LGHDT, CDR2 YNNKEL (reference sequence). CDR3 size: 13 residues. CDR3 in amino acids: CASSHFSGETQYF. The DNA of the CDR3 is TGTGCCAGCAGCCACTTCTCAGGGGAGACCCAGTACTTC.

V gene TRBV5-1 combines with J gene TRBJ2-3; TRBD2 matches at 9 bases. The CDR3 runs 16 residues. Germline V gene lookup returns CDR1 SGHRS and CDR2 YFSETQ. With V trimmed by 3 bases and J by 2 bases, 7 bases remained unmatched. The CDR3 bases are TGCGCCAGCAGCTCCGTTAGCGGGAGAGTCACAGATACGCAGTATTTT. This encodes CASSSVSGRVTDTQYF.

V and J are TRBV5-1 and TRBJ1-5; the D gene is possibly TRBD1 (5 bases). This CDR3 region has 14 residues. Looked up from germline, CDR1 is SGHRS and CDR2 is YFSETQ. V shed 4 bases and J shed 0 bases, with 8 bases lying between them. CDR3 in amino acids: CASSKGDSNQPQHF. CDR3 coding DNA: TGCGCCAGCAGCAAAGGGGATAGCAATCAGCCCCAGCATTTT.

J is TRBJ1-5 and V is TRBV28; possible D gene TRBD1, 5 bases. The germline gives CDR1 MDHEN, CDR2 SYDVKM. Trimming removed 8 bases from V and 11 bases from J, with 13 bases in between. CDR3 length equals 11 residues. The CDR3 spells CASLDIRSQHF. For the CDR3, the DNA is TGTGCCAGCTTGGACATCCGGTCCCAGCATTTT. Supplemented by reference TRBV28 and TRBJ1-5, the full variable domain reads DVKVTQSSRYLVKRTGEKVFLECVQDMDHENMFWYRQDPGLGLRLIYFSYDVKMKEKGDIPEGYSVSREKKERFSLILESASTNQTSMYLCASLDIRSQHFGDGTRLSIL.

The chain is built from TRBV6-5 and TRBJ1-4; TRBD1 matches at 8 bases. After removal of 4 bases from V and 7 bases from J, the junction contained 5 bases not matched to a gene. There are 14 residues in the CDR3. CDR1 is MNHEY, CDR2 SVGAGI, per germline. The CDR3 protein is CASSFTGGGEKLFF. The CDR3 bases are TGTGCCAGCAGTTTTACAGGGGGTGGTGAAAAACTGTTTTTT.

The chain combines TRBV28 with TRBJ2-7; 7 bases fit TRBD1. Germline trimming cut 6 bases from V and 2 bases from J; bases unmatched to any gene: 7. Germline CDR1 and CDR2: MDHEN and SYDVKM. CDR3 size: 14 residues. CDR3 sequence (DNA): TGTGCCAGCAGGTCACCCGGGACAGCCTACGAGCAGTACTTC. It yields the protein CASRSPGTAYEQYF.

This sequence joins TRBV4-1 and TRBJ2-7; D is perhaps TRBD1 (5 bases). V was cut by 9 bases and J by 3 bases, with 15 bases left in between. Germline V gene lookup returns CDR1 MGHRA and CDR2 YSYEKL. This CDR3 has 13 residues. Here the CDR3 reads CASGSGPGYEQYF. For the CDR3, the DNA is TGCGCCAGTGGCTCAGGGCCGGGCTACGAGCAGTACTTC.

This chain uses TRBV24-1 with TRBJ1-2; TRBD1 matches 8 bases. The CDR3 is 13 residues long. Germline assignment: CDR1 KGHDR and CDR2 SFDVKD. The V and J ends lost 7 bases and 4 bases, in that order; junction bases with no gene match: 4. CDR3 sequence: CATSAGTGYGYTF. The CDR3, as DNA: TGTGCCACCAGCGCCGGGACAGGCTATGGCTACACCTTC.